What follows are 27 T cell receptor beta chains derived from one specimen sequenced in a study of graft-versus-host responses after intestinal transplantation. Method: immunoSEQ multiplex PCR; TCRdb's copy keeps in-frame clones and lacks some. The sample holds fewer than 100,000 clones; 86% are singletons and the top ten take almost 1.5%. This material consisted of PBMCs, taken 255 days after intestinal transplant. These TCRs come from a human patient who received an intestinal transplant, so some T cells may come from the graft donor.

The J gene is TRBJ2-5, the V gene TRBV5-4; TRBD1 agrees at 11 bases. CDR3 length: 15 amino acids. Germline CDR1 SGHNT, CDR2 YYREEE (reference sequence). V trimming: 4 bases; J trimming: 3 bases; junction bases outside the gene matches: 5. The CDR3 here is CASSPTGQGEETQYF. CDR3 nucleotide sequence: TGTGCCAGCAGCCCTACGGGACAGGGGGAAGAGACCCAGTACTTC.

As DNA, the CDR3 is TGCAGCGTTGAGCTGGGGGTTTGGACCCAGTACTTC. The encoded protein is CSVELGVWTQYF. This rearrangement joins TRBV29-1 to TRBJ2-5; D tentatively fits TRBD1 or TRBD2 (5 bases each). The CDR3 is 12 residues long. Trimming shortened V by 3 bases and J by 7 bases, and 12 bases separated the two germline ends. CDR1 and CDR2 (germline): SQVTM, ANQGSEA.

The chain couples TRBV5-1 to TRBJ2-1, with 9 positions matching TRBD1. The trim removed 4 bases at V and 7 bases at J, leaving 6 bases unmatched. The germline V gene has CDR1 SGHRS and CDR2 YFSETQ. This CDR3 has 14 residues. The CDR3 spells CASSTGQGTNEQFF. In DNA, the CDR3 is TGCGCCAGCAGCACCGGACAGGGGACGAATGAGCAGTTCTTC.

The rearrangement uses TRBV11-2 and TRBJ2-3; TRBD1 or TRBD2 may be the D gene (6 bases each). Germline V CDR1 and CDR2: SGHAT, FQNNGV. V lost 5 bases and J lost 5, with 23 bases in between. CDR3 length equals 17 residues. The CDR3 protein is CASSHGGRTGNRDTQYF. In DNA, the CDR3 is TGTGCCAGCAGCCACGGGGGCCGGACTGGGAACAGAGATACGCAGTATTTT. The full variable domain, with the rest looked up from reference TRBV11-2 and TRBJ2-3, is EAGVAQSPRYKIIEKRQSVAFWCNPISGHATLYWYQQILGQGPKLLIQFQNNGVVDDSQLPKDRFSAERLKGVDSTLKIQPAKLEDSAVYLCASSHGGRTGNRDTQYFGPGTRLTVL.

V is TRBV5-5 and J is TRBJ2-3; D not resolved. This CDR3 spans 12 amino acids. V gave up 4 bases and J gave up 6 bases, with 9 bases separating them. CDR1 is SGHKS, CDR2 YYEKEE, per germline (reference sequence). CDR3 region: CASSPLGDTQYF. CDR3 nucleotides: TGTGCCAGCAGCCCCCTTGGGGATACGCAGTATTTT.

The chain employs TRBV7-2 and TRBJ2-7, with a weak D call TRBD2 (7 bases). The V gene lost 3 bases and the J gene lost 5 bases, with 20 bases spanning the gap. Germline V lookup: CDR1 SGHTA, CDR2 FQGNSA. The CDR3 contains 16 residues. CDR3 protein: CASSFGGGLTWDEQYF. The CDR3 bases are TGTGCCAGCAGCTTTGGGGGGGGCCTCACTTGGGACGAGCAGTACTTC.

The chain is built from TRBV30 and TRBJ2-5; the D is unclear. Trimming took 0 bases from V and 2 from J, leaving 7 bases between them. The CDR3 extends over 13 amino acids. Germline CDR1 GTSNPN, CDR2 SVGIG (reference sequence). In nucleotides, the CDR3 is TGTGCCTGGAGTGTACTCTGGCAAGAGACCCAGTACTTC. This translates into CAWSVLWQETQYF.

This clone turned up a few times. The rearrangement links TRBV6-5 to TRBJ1-2; 9 nucleotides agree with TRBD1. The CDR3 runs 15 residues. Germline CDR1 MNHEY, CDR2 SVGAGI. V trimming: 0 bases; J trimming: 7 bases; junction bases outside the gene matches: 6. The CDR3 sequence is CASSYSGTGMFGYTF. CDR3 coding DNA: TGTGCCAGCAGTTACTCAGGGACAGGGATGTTTGGCTACACCTTC.

The chain employs TRBV9 and TRBJ2-1; TRBD2 aligns across 13 bases. CDR3 size: 15 residues. The ends lost 4 bases at V and 9 bases at J; junction bases unmatched: 7. Germline lookup yields CDR1 SGDLS and CDR2 YYNGEE. CDR3 in DNA: TGTGCCAGCAGCACGACTAGCGGGGGGATTGGTGAGCAGTTCTTC. This sequence encodes CASSTTSGGIGEQFF.

This clone occurred a few times. The gene calls are TRBV27 and TRBJ1-5; D is unclear. Germline lookup yields CDR1 MNHEY and CDR2 SMNVEV (reference sequence). This CDR3 spans 13 amino acids. The CDR3 loop reads CVSRVGSNQPQHF. Written as DNA, the CDR3 is TGTGTAAGTCGGGTGGGAAGCAATCAGCCCCAGCATTTT.

The chain carries TRBV5-4 and TRBJ1-2, with D tentatively TRBD1 (5 bases). This CDR3 is built from 13 residues. Trimming pared 0 bases from V and 4 bases from J, leaving 7 bases between. The germline V gene has CDR1 SGHNT and CDR2 YYREEE (reference sequence). The CDR3 here is CASSLEGTYGYTF. The CDR3 DNA reads as TGTGCCAGCAGCTTGGAGGGGACCTATGGCTACACCTTC.

The gene calls are TRBV28 and TRBJ1-2; the match to TRBD1 covers 7 bases. The CDR3 runs 16 residues. CDR1 and CDR2 from the germline V gene are MDHEN and SYDVKM. Trimming at V came to 5 bases and at J to 4 bases, leaving 13 bases not matched to a gene. DNA for the CDR3: TGTGCCAGCAGTCCGCCGGGACAGATACTTGGCTATGGCTACACCTTC. Translation gives CASSPPGQILGYGYTF.

This clone was detected only once. V gene TRBV5-8 combines with J gene TRBJ2-7, with D perhaps given as TRBD1 or TRBD2 (5 bases each). V lost 0 bases and J lost 5, with 21 bases in between. Germline-derived CDR1 and CDR2 are SGHTS and YDEGEE. This CDR3 contains 17 residues. In DNA form, the CDR3 reads TGTGCCAGCAGCTTGGCCCGGGACGGAATCATGAAAAACGAGCAGTACTTC. This translates into CASSLARDGIMKNEQYF.

CDR3 sequence (DNA): TGTGCCAGCAGCTTTCCCGGGGGGGCGGGACCCGATGGCTACACCTTC. It encodes CASSFPGGAGPDGYTF. The chain joins TRBV5-5 to TRBJ1-2, with D possibly TRBD1 on 6 matching bases. V was cut by 2 bases and J by 6 bases, with 20 bases left in between. This CDR3 spans 16 amino acids. The germline V gene has CDR1 SGHKS and CDR2 YYEKEE (reference sequence).

This clone is medium-sized by share. V usage is TRBV5-4 and J usage is TRBJ2-7; D possibly corresponds to TRBD1 (6 bases). The V end was cut by 0 bases, the J end by 3 bases, with 7 bases between. The V gene's germline CDR1 is SGHNT and CDR2 YYREEE (reference sequence). The CDR3 is 13 amino acids. The CDR3 DNA reads TGTGCCAGCAGCTTGGAACAGGGCTACGAGCAGTACTTC. This encodes CASSLEQGYEQYF.

The table lists this clone with a few counts. This chain connects TRBV28 to TRBJ2-4; D may be TRBD1 (5 bases). CDR1 MDHEN and CDR2 SYDVKM come from the germline V gene. The CDR3 is 13 residues long. V was trimmed by 7 bases and J by 0 bases, leaving 7 bases between them. The CDR3 nucleotides read TGTGCCAGCATGGGGCTAGCCAAAAACATTCAGTACTTC. Translating it yields CASMGLAKNIQYF.

J is TRBJ1-1 and V is TRBV19; no firm D call. This CDR3 has 13 amino acids. The V gene's germline CDR1 is LNHDA and CDR2 SQIVND (reference sequence). V lost 4 bases and J 0 bases, leaving 6 bases between the germline ends. As DNA, the CDR3 is TGTGCCAGTAGTACTACAATGAACACTGAAGCTTTCTTT. It codes for CASSTTMNTEAFF. The variable domain in full, completed from reference TRBV19 and TRBJ1-1, reads DGGITQSPKYLFRKEGQNVTLSCEQNLNHDAMYWYRQDPGQGLRLIYYSQIVNDFQKGDIAEGYSVSREKKESFPLTVTSAQKNPTAFYLCASSTTMNTEAFFGQGTRLTVV.

The gene calls are TRBV27 and TRBJ1-1; TRBD1 aligns across 11 bases. The germline gives CDR1 MNHEY, CDR2 SMNVEV (reference sequence). The junction had 9 bases not matched to a gene; V was cut back by 2 bases and J by 4 bases. This CDR3 is built from 17 residues. The CDR3 is CASSLRLDRGRVTEAFF. CDR3 sequence (DNA): TGTGCCAGCAGTTTAAGGTTGGACAGGGGGCGTGTCACTGAAGCTTTCTTT.

V and J are TRBV5-4 and TRBJ1-1; possibly TRBD1 for D (6 bases). This CDR3 contains 15 residues. V was clipped by 5 bases and J by 3 bases, with 17 bases between them. Germline CDR1 is SGHNT and CDR2 is YYREEE (reference sequence). CDR3 coding DNA: TGTGCCAGCAGGCTCAACCCCGGGGGCGACACTGAAGCTTTCTTT. It specifies CASRLNPGGDTEAFF.

V is TRBV28 and J is TRBJ1-6; perhaps TRBD1 as D (5 bases). V was shortened by 7 bases and J by 5 bases, with 12 bases between the two germline ends. CDR3 length equals 14 residues. In germline, CDR1 is MDHEN, CDR2 SYDVKM. The CDR3, as DNA: TGTGCCAGCAAATTCAGGGTCGATAATTCACCCCTCCACTTT. This sequence encodes CASKFRVDNSPLHF.

The gene calls are TRBV20-1 and TRBJ1-1; D is undetermined. The germline CDR1 and CDR2 sequences are DFQATT and SNEGSKA (reference sequence). Trimming pared 0 bases from V and 4 bases from J, leaving 3 bases between. The CDR3 loop spans 11 amino acids. CDR3 region: CSARELTEAFF. The CDR3 region has the DNA TGCAGTGCTAGAGAACTCACTGAAGCTTTCTTT.

The V gene is TRBV19, the J gene TRBJ1-2, with 12 bases aligning to TRBD1. The CDR3 extends over 17 amino acids. Germline assignment: CDR1 LNHDA and CDR2 SQIVND (reference sequence). Trimming at V came to 6 bases and at J to 3 bases, leaving 11 bases not matched to a gene. The CDR3 nucleotides read TGTGCCAGTAGGACACGGGACAGGGGGCGAAGAGACTATGGCTACACCTTC. Amino acids: CASRTRDRGRRDYGYTF. The full variable domain, in which reference TRBV19 and TRBJ1-2 provide the parts outside the CDR3, is DGGITQSPKYLFRKEGQNVTLSCEQNLNHDAMYWYRQDPGQGLRLIYYSQIVNDFQKGDIAEGYSVSREKKESFPLTVTSAQKNPTAFYLCASRTRDRGRRDYGYTFGSGTRLTVV.

This chain joins TRBV2 and TRBJ2-7; D is perhaps TRBD1 or TRBD2 (5 bases each). The CDR3 has 13 residues. The V end was cut by 6 bases, the J end by 3 bases, with 12 bases between. Per the germline V gene, CDR1 is SNHLY and CDR2 is FYNNEI. This CDR3 reads CASSGTDVYEQYF. CDR3 DNA: TGTGCCAGCAGCGGGACGGACGTCTACGAGCAGTACTTC.

V gene TRBV27 combines with J gene TRBJ2-1; 8 positions agree with TRBD2. V was clipped by 5 bases and J by 5 bases; unmatched bases: 14. The CDR3 runs 17 residues. Germline CDR1 is MNHEY and CDR2 is SMNVEV (reference sequence). CDR3 nucleotides: TGTGCCAGCAGTGGGTGGGGGGGCAGCGGGAGTCACAATGAGCAGTTCTTC. It codes for CASSGWGGSGSHNEQFF.

The genes are TRBV30 and TRBJ1-5; D is perhaps TRBD1 (6 bases). The V gene's germline CDR1 is GTSNPN and CDR2 SVGIG (reference sequence). V lost 1 base and J lost 4, with 8 bases in between. The CDR3 has 13 amino acids. CDR3 coding DNA: TGTGCCTGGAGTGCCCAGGGGAATCAGCCCCAGCATTTT. It is translated as CAWSAQGNQPQHF.

V gene TRBV6-1 combines with J gene TRBJ2-2; D gene unclear. The V and J ends lost 5 bases and 8 bases respectively, with 6 bases between them. Germline V gene data show CDR1 as MNHNS and CDR2 as SASEGT. The CDR3 has 11 residues. Written as DNA, the CDR3 is TGTGCCAGCAGTCGATCTGGGGAGCTGTTTTTT. It translates to CASSRSGELFF.

This chain joins TRBV6-1 and TRBJ1-5, with 7 bases aligning to TRBD1. The V gene's germline CDR1 is MNHNS and CDR2 SASEGT. V was clipped by 1 base and J by 1 base; unmatched bases: 4. The length of the CDR3 is 16 residues. The CDR3 coding sequence is TGTGCCAGCAGTGAAGGGGCAGGGGGAAGCAATCAGCCCCAGCATTTT. This sequence encodes CASSEGAGGSNQPQHF.